The 20 T cell receptor beta chains in this list originate from one sample, sequenced in a study of immune cell composition in non-small cell lung cancer. The repertoire was sequenced with immunoSEQ multiplex PCR; TCRdb's copy has only in-frame clones and lacks some. The table lists a few thousand clones, 55% to 75% of them singletons. Source material: lung tumor tissue. These receptors all stem from a human donor with non-small cell lung cancer.

The CDR3 nucleotides read TGTGCCAGCAGCCGGGGACAGTCGAACACCGGGGAGCTGTTTTTT. Translating it yields CASSRGQSNTGELFF. J is TRBJ2-2 and V is TRBV7-7; 7 bases are a match to TRBD1. The length of the CDR3 is 15 residues. Trimming took 5 bases from V and 0 from J; bases not matched to a gene: 3. CDR1 and CDR2 from the germline V gene are SSHAT and FNYEAQ (reference sequence).

V is TRBV6-6 and J is TRBJ2-1, with TRBD1 identical over 10 bases. V shed 7 bases, J shed 7 bases, and the junction held 7 bases outside the gene matches. The CDR3 is made up of 14 amino acids. Germline V gene lookup returns CDR1 MNHNY and CDR2 SVGAGI (reference sequence). The DNA of the CDR3 is TGTGCCAGCACCCGGACAGGGGGGGGGAATGAGCAGTTCTTC. This gives the protein CASTRTGGGNEQFF.

This clone was seen only a few times. The chain employs TRBV28 and TRBJ1-3; 8 bases map to TRBD1. After removal of 3 bases from V and 4 bases from J, the junction contained 5 bases not matched to a gene. From germline, CDR1 is MDHEN and CDR2 SYDVKM. This CDR3 contains 15 residues. The CDR3 loop reads CASSLSGTGGNTIYF. CDR3 nucleotide sequence: TGTGCCAGCAGTTTGTCCGGGACAGGCGGAAACACCATATATTTT.

The chain joins TRBV29-1 to TRBJ2-1; D is perhaps TRBD2 (5 bases). In germline, CDR1 is SQVTM, CDR2 ANQGSEA. V shed 0 bases and J shed 13 bases, with 16 bases lying between them. The CDR3 covers 13 residues. The CDR3 DNA is TGCAGCGTTGAAGATCTGGGCGGACTCCGACAGTTCTTC. Residues: CSVEDLGGLRQFF.

This clone showed up just a few times. An end of the junction does not agree with germline; a read error may underlie this. The chain has TRBV18 and TRBJ2-7; TRBD2 matches 10 bases. The CDR3 is 14 residues long. CDR1 and CDR2 (germline): KGHSH, LQKENI. CDR3 loop: CASSPTPSGSNWVF. For the CDR3, the DNA is TGTGCCAGCTCACCAACCCCTAGCGGGAGTAATTGGGTCTTC.

This clone was observed a single time. The rearrangement uses TRBV6-1 and TRBJ1-6; maybe TRBD1 (6 bases). CDR1 is MNHNS, CDR2 SASEGT, per germline. The CDR3 runs 15 residues. Trimming stripped 5 bases from V and 9 bases from J, with 17 bases between. CDR3 nucleotides: TGTGCCAGCAGTTCAGCGGGACAAGGGGCTTCACCCCTCCACTTT. Its protein product is CASSSAGQGASPLHF.

The chain couples TRBV7-2 to TRBJ2-1; 10 bases fit TRBD2. CDR1 and CDR2 from the germline V gene are SGHTA and FQGNSA. The junction had 1 base not matched to a gene; V was cut back by 2 bases and J by 6 bases. The CDR3 spans 14 residues. As DNA, the CDR3 is TGTGCCAGCAGCTTAACTAGCGGGATCAATGAGCAGTTCTTC. It encodes CASSLTSGINEQFF.

The V and J genes are TRBV20-1 and TRBJ2-3; TRBD2 matches at 7 bases. The ends lost 3 bases at V and 8 bases at J; junction bases unmatched: 2. The CDR3 is made up of 11 amino acids. The germline V gene encodes CDR1 DFQATT and CDR2 SNEGSKA (reference sequence). The CDR3 DNA follows: TGCAGTGCTAGTCGCGGGGGTACGCAGTATTTT. It encodes CSASRGGTQYF.

This sequence joins TRBV28 and TRBJ1-2; TRBD1 might be the D (5 bases). V was shortened by 10 bases and J by 1 base, with 13 bases between the two germline ends. The CDR3 totals 13 residues. From germline, CDR1 is MDHEN and CDR2 SYDVKM. This CDR3 reads CATLQDFNYGYTF. The CDR3 nucleotides read TGTGCCACACTACAGGATTTTAACTATGGCTACACCTTC.

The chain recombines TRBV6-5 with TRBJ2-3, with a possible D match to TRBD1 (6 bases). The CDR3 loop spans 15 amino acids. Germline V gene lookup returns CDR1 MNHEY and CDR2 SVGAGI. Trimming removed 4 bases from V and 4 bases from J, with 15 bases in between. In nucleotides, the CDR3 is TGTGCCAGCAGTTCGCACAGGGAGTTGGCAGATACGCAGTATTTT. Translating gives CASSSHRELADTQYF.

The rearrangement links TRBV6-5 to TRBJ2-7, with D possibly matching TRBD2 (5 bases). The CDR3 extends over 13 amino acids. Trimming took off 5 bases at V and 4 bases at J, with 12 bases between the two ends. The germline V gene encodes CDR1 MNHEY and CDR2 SVGAGI. This chain's CDR3 is CASSRPRGYEQYF. In nucleotides, the CDR3 is TGTGCCAGCAGTAGACCCCGAGGGTACGAGCAGTACTTC.

The chain uses TRBV10-3 and TRBJ2-1; D ambiguous. The germline V gene encodes CDR1 ENHRY and CDR2 SYGVKD. V shed 3 bases and J shed 0 bases, with 9 bases lying between them. This CDR3 spans 15 amino acids. The CDR3 is CAISDVRSSYNEQFF. In DNA form, the CDR3 reads TGTGCCATCAGTGACGTCAGGTCCTCCTACAATGAGCAGTTCTTC.

V usage is TRBV5-6 and J usage is TRBJ2-1; the match to TRBD2 covers 11 bases. The CDR3 has 16 amino acids. The junction had 6 bases not matched to a gene; V was cut back by 4 bases and J by 3 bases. Germline assignment: CDR1 SGHDT and CDR2 YYEEEE. The CDR3 nucleotides are TGTGCCAGCAGCACCTTAGCGGGAGGGCTCTACAATGAGCAGTTCTTC. It translates to CASSTLAGGLYNEQFF.

This chain connects TRBV15 to TRBJ2-1, with D maybe TRBD2 (6 bases). Germline V CDR1 and CDR2: LNHNV, YYDKDF (reference sequence). This CDR3 spans 14 amino acids. Trimming shortened V by 3 bases and J by 4 bases, and 10 bases separated the two germline ends. The CDR3 DNA reads TGTGCCACCAGCAGTAGGGACTCATACAATGAGCAGTTCTTC. Translation: CATSSRDSYNEQFF.

This clone was seen a single time. The genes are TRBV7-9 and TRBJ2-7; a possible D gene is TRBD2 (6 bases). Germline V lookup: CDR1 SEHNR, CDR2 FQNEAQ (reference sequence). CDR3 length: 13 amino acids. Between the trimmed V and J ends, which lost 8 bases and 3 bases, there was a span of 14 bases. The DNA of the CDR3 is TGTGCCAGCGGTGCGGGATTTCTCTACGAGCAGTACTTC. Translation: CASGAGFLYEQYF. Complete variable domain (other parts from reference TRBV7-9 and TRBJ2-7): DTGVSQNPRHKITKRGQNVTFRCDPISEHNRLYWYRQTLGQGPEFLTYFQNEAQLEKSRLLSDRFSAERPKGSFSTLEIQRTEQGDSAMYLCASGAGFLYEQYFGPGTRLTVT.

The rearrangement links TRBV11-2 to TRBJ2-6, with D hard to call. This CDR3 is 18 amino acids long. Deletions cut 1 base from V and 0 bases from J, with 13 bases between. Germline lookup yields CDR1 SGHAT and CDR2 FQNNGV. The chain's CDR3 is CASSLVAPRSSGANVLTF. In DNA, the CDR3 is TGTGCCAGCAGCTTAGTAGCACCCCGCAGCTCTGGGGCCAACGTCCTGACTTTC.

V is TRBV5-5 and J is TRBJ2-2, with D possibly being TRBD1 (5 bases). Germline-derived CDR1 and CDR2 are SGHKS and YYEKEE (reference sequence). CDR3 length: 16 amino acids. V was cut by 5 bases and J by 4 bases, with 18 bases left in between. The CDR3 spells CASSSGWSTVTGELFF. CDR3 in DNA: TGTGCCAGCAGTTCTGGGTGGTCGACAGTCACCGGGGAGCTGTTTTTT. The full variable domain, its missing parts supplied by reference TRBV5-5 and TRBJ2-2, is DAGVTQSPTHLIKTRGQQVTLRCSPISGHKSVSWYQQVLGQGPQFIFQYYEKEERGRGNFPDRFSARQFPNYSSELNVNALLLGDSALYLCASSSGWSTVTGELFFGEGSRLTVL.

The J gene is TRBJ1-5, the V gene TRBV7-8; D remains unclear. This CDR3 has 20 residues. With 5 bases removed from V and 0 bases from J, the gap between germline ends came to 26 bases. In germline, CDR1 is SGHVS, CDR2 FQNEAQ. The CDR3 DNA sequence: TGTGCCAGCAGCCTTCGCTGGCAGACCCCCCCCCGGGGTAGCAATCAGCCCCAGCATTTT. It translates to CASSLRWQTPPRGSNQPQHF.

V is TRBV2 and J is TRBJ2-5, with a tentative D call TRBD2 (5 bases). V lost 5 bases and J 1 base, leaving 8 bases between the germline ends. Germline-derived CDR1 and CDR2 are SNHLY and FYNNEI. This CDR3 has 13 residues. CDR3 nucleotides: TGTGCCAGCAGTCCGAGCGGCCAAGAGACCCAGTACTTC. Translated: CASSPSGQETQYF.

The chain recombines TRBV6-5 with TRBJ1-1, with TRBD1 matching over 10 bases. V lost 4 bases, J lost 0 bases, and 2 bases stayed unmatched. The CDR3 consists of 15 residues. Germline CDR1 reads MNHEY; CDR2 reads SVGAGI. The CDR3 DNA is TGTGCCAGCAGTTCCGGGACAGGGGTGAACACTGAAGCTTTCTTT. Residues: CASSSGTGVNTEAFF.